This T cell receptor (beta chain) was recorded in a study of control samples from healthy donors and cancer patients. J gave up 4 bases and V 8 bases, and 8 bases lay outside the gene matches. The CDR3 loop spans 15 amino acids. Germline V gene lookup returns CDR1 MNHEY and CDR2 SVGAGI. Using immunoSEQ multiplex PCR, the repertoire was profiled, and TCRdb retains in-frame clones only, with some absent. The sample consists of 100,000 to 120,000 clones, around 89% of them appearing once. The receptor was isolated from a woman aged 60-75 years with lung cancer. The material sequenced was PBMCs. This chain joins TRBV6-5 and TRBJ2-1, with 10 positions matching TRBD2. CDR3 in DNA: TGTGCCAGCTCGGAGCGGGAGGGCCGTTACAATGAGCAGTTCTTC. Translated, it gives CASSEREGRYNEQFF.